Described below is a single T cell receptor (beta chain) sequence and its context. Germline and junction disagree at one end, which may indicate a read error. Time point specified: patch test 3, about 24 weeks after DPC sensitization. Treatment reported: therapeutic diphenylcyclopropenone sensitization with weekly scalp DPC. The data were taken from a study of human T cells and chemical hapten exposure. On the study more broadly: The patients were mostly female; they had alopecia areata, totalis or universalis.

Germline CDR1 is SSHAT and CDR2 is FNYEAQ (reference sequence). There are 14 residues in the CDR3. TCRdb redid the calling of the RACE reads with MiXCR, one entry per CDR3 protein. The sample includes about 110,000 distinct CDR3 sequences, 30% to 35% seen only once; the top ten take roughly 3%. Material: whole blood, obtained in connection with sensitization to the hapten diphenylcyclopropenone (DPC). The receptor's source is a man aged 40-55 years with alopecia areata. Some clones in this sample may be carry-over from other donors' samples. The chain is built from TRBV7-7 and TRBJ2-3; the D call may be TRBD1 or TRBD2 (6 bases each). The CDR3 region is CASSRGLSTDTQYF. DNA for the CDR3: TGTGCTAGCAGCAGGGGACTGTCGACAGATACGCAGTATTTT.